This TCR beta chain was obtained from a study of cytomegalovirus exposure and HLA in healthy donors. Findings and caveats of the study: Among the most significant clusters, several appeared linked to common viral pathogens in a later analysis.

In regard to this clone: The antigen is not known.

The CDR3 runs to 12 residues. Deletions cut 3 bases from V and 8 bases from J, with 10 bases between. CDR1 SEHNR and CDR2 FQNEAQ come from the germline V gene (reference sequence). PCR was performed using 60 Vbeta and 13 Jbeta primers. The data were produced by immunoSEQ multiplex PCR, yet TCRdb's version contains in-frame clones alone and is incomplete. The repertoire holds around 230,000 clones, with about three quarters as singletons. Sequencing was performed on PBMCs. This receptor was identified in a boy aged 10-17 years in good health and CMV-seronegative. The chain joins TRBV7-9 to TRBJ1-2, with a weak D call TRBD1 (6 bases). CDR3 amino acids: CASSFGGHGYTF. The DNA of the CDR3 is TGTGCCAGCAGCTTCGGGGGGCACGGCTACACCTTC.